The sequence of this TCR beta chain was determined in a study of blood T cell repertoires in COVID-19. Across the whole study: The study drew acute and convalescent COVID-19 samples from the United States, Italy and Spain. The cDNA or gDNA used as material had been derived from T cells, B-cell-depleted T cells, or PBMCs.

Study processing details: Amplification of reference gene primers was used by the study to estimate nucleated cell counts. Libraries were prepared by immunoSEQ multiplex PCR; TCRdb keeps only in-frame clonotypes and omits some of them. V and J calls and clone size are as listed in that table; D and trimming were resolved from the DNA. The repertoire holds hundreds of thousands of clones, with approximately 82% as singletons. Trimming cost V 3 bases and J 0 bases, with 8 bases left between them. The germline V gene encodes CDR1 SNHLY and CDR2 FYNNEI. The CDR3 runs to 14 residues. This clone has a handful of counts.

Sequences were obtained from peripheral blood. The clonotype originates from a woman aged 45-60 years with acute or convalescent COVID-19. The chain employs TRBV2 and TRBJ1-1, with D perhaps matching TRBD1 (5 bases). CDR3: CASSEDTMNTEAFF. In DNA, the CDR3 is TGTGCCAGCAGTGAGGACACGATGAACACTGAAGCTTTCTTT.